The TCR beta chain under discussion was sequenced for a study of blood T cells in healthy people across ages. On the study more broadly: Template switching caught about one barcoded beta molecule for each two T cells.

Primed by a sample-barcoded 5' primer and a J-beta primer mix, a second PCR proceeded for roughly 7 to 11 cycles. TCRdb independently ran MiXCR on the 5' RACE reads; one entry per CDR3 protein. The sample lists hundreds of thousands of distinct CDR3 sequences; roughly three fifths were seen once. Of note for this clonotype: What it binds is not known. At one boundary the junction diverges from the germline segment, which might be a read error.

Regarding the study as a whole: Diversity figures based on one million T cells were deemed too low.

Every donor gave roughly 9.2 milliliters of peripheral blood. The CDR3 sequence is 15 residues long. Germline CDR1 and CDR2: SGHRS and YFSETQ. The chain recombines TRBV5-1 with TRBJ2-1; TRBD2 aligns across 14 bases. The sequenced material came from blood. The source of this sequence is a man aged 60-69 years in good health. CDR3 DNA sequence: TGCGCCGGCAGCACCGGACTAGCGGGGGGTAATGAGCAGTTCTTC. Encoded protein: CAGSTGLAGGNEQFF. Using reference TRBV5-1 and TRBJ2-1 for the parts outside the CDR3, the full variable domain is KAGVTQTPRYLIKTRGQQVTLSCSPISGHRSVSWYQQTPGQGLQFLFEYFSETQRNKGNFPGRFSGRQFSNSRSEMNVSTLELGDSALYLCAGSTGLAGGNEQFFGPGTRLTVL.